This TCR beta chain was sequenced in a study of T cells in Graves' hyperthyroidism and ophthalmopathy. The PBMCs were taken from around 9 ml of fresh peripheral blood. This clonotype showed up just a few times. Authors of the study amplified TCR beta CDR3 regions from RNA transcripts. The HTBI primer set was used in a first-round RT-PCR of the TCR CDR3. TCRdb re-called the multiplex PCR reads with MiXCR, one entry per CDR3 protein. Here the sample spans about 410,000 distinct CDR3 sequences, roughly 14% being singletons. The germline gives CDR1 SGDLS, CDR2 YYNGEE. Trimming removed 0 bases from V and 3 bases from J, with 7 bases in between. This CDR3 has 13 amino acids.

The chain has TRBV9 and TRBJ2-7; D not resolved. This receptor was identified in a man aged 18 to 30 with Graves' ophthalmopathy. Specimen: blood. Here the CDR3 DNA reads TGTGCCAGCAGCGTAGGAGTCCACTACGAGCAGTACTTC. Translation gives CASSVGVHYEQYF.